What follows is one T cell receptor (beta chain) and its context. Its target is unknown. TCRdb re-called the 5' RACE reads and catalogs CDR3 proteins one per entry, DNA excluded. The ten most abundant clones cover 2% to 3% of a sample with 400,000 to 500,000 distinct CDR3 sequences. This record belongs to a study of monozygotic twins with inflammatory bowel disease. Study observations and caveats: Relative clonotype sharing with others was diminished in IBD patients versus healthy twins, particularly with disease activity. Comparison of concordant versus discordant twins revealed no difference in repertoire similarity, possibly due to limited power.

CDR3 length: 13 amino acids. Per germline, CDR1 MNHEY and CDR2 SVGEGT. This sequence was found in a human donor with ulcerative colitis or Crohn's disease, or a healthy co-twin of an affected twin (not recorded which). Sequencing was carried out using blood. The chain couples TRBV6-2 or TRBV6-3 to TRBJ2-1; TCRdb calls TRBD1, which cannot be checked without DNA. The CDR3 sequence is CASTGGPYNEQFF.